These T cell receptor beta chains were read from a single sample in a study of blood T cell repertoires in COVID-19. Using immunoSEQ multiplex PCR, the repertoire was profiled, and TCRdb retains in-frame clones only, with some absent. The sample contains about 79,000 clones, around 88% of which appear only once. The sample taken for sequencing was peripheral blood. Receptors originate from a man aged 65 to 79 with active or convalescent COVID-19. CDR3s include the opening cysteine and the closing phenylalanine or tryptophan. A D gene is named only where the DNA matches it firmly. Clone size is shown for a subset of rows, as once, few, many or a class of expanded clone.

clone size: -
J gene: TRBJ1-3
D gene: -
V gene: TRBV28
CDR3 protein: CASSLYLRSDSSGNTIYF
CDR3 DNA: TGTGCCAGCAGTTTATATCTCCGCTCGGACAGCTCTGGAAACACCATATATTTT

clone size: -
J gene: TRBJ2-1
D gene: TRBD2
V gene: TRBV6-1
CDR3 protein: CASSESGGNGGIGANEQFF
CDR3 DNA: TGTGCCAGCAGTGAATCGGGGGGGAATGGCGGAATCGGGGCCAATGAGCAGTTCTTC

clone size: -
J gene: TRBJ1-4
D gene: -
V gene: TRBV7-9
CDR3 protein: CASSLVEREKLFF
CDR3 DNA: TGTGCCAGCAGCCTCGTCGAGAGGGAAAAACTGTTTTTT

clone size: -
J gene: TRBJ2-7
D gene: TRBD1
V gene: TRBV30
CDR3 protein: CAWSNPGQAPRGQYF
CDR3 DNA: TGTGCCTGGAGTAACCCGGGACAGGCCCCCCGGGGGCAGTACTTC

clone size: -
J gene: TRBJ2-1
D gene: TRBD1
V gene: TRBV30
CDR3 protein: CAWIGTGEAGRGRNEQFF
CDR3 DNA: TGTGCCTGGATCGGGACAGGGGAGGCGGGGAGGGGACGCAATGAGCAGTTCTTC

clone size: once
J gene: TRBJ1-5
D gene: TRBD1
V gene: TRBV18
CDR3 protein: CASSPGTAGQPQHF
CDR3 DNA: TGTGCCAGCTCGCCCGGGACAGCTGGTCAGCCCCAGCATTTT

clone size: once
J gene: TRBJ1-2
D gene: -
V gene: TRBV7-9
CDR3 protein: CASSFTGYGYTF
CDR3 DNA: TGTGCCAGCAGCTTTACCGGGTATGGCTACACCTTC

clone size: -
J gene: TRBJ2-1
D gene: TRBD2
V gene: TRBV7-2
CDR3 protein: CASSLAASGDEQFF
CDR3 DNA: TGTGCCAGCAGCTTAGCCGCTAGCGGTGATGAGCAGTTCTTC

clone size: -
J gene: TRBJ1-6
D gene: -
V gene: TRBV10-2
CDR3 protein: CASSESGGRAGNSPLHF
CDR3 DNA: TGCGCCAGCAGTGAGTCAGGGGGGCGAGCGGGGAATTCACCCCTCCACTTT

clone size: -
J gene: TRBJ2-1
D gene: TRBD1
V gene: TRBV2
CDR3 protein: CASSPRGTYNEQFF
CDR3 DNA: TGTGCCAGCAGTCCCAGGGGGACCTACAATGAGCAGTTCTTC

clone size: -
J gene: TRBJ1-3
D gene: -
V gene: TRBV5-1
CDR3 protein: CASTLGGLGSGNTIYF
CDR3 DNA: TGCGCCAGCACCCTGGGAGGCCTCGGGTCTGGAAACACCATATATTTT

clone size: -
J gene: TRBJ2-3
D gene: TRBD1
V gene: TRBV29-1
CDR3 protein: CSVDPPGGLLGEDTQYF
CDR3 DNA: TGCAGCGTTGACCCCCCAGGGGGCTTGTTAGGAGAAGATACGCAGTATTTT

clone size: -
J gene: TRBJ2-3
D gene: TRBD2
V gene: TRBV6-6
CDR3 protein: CASSFPAGVGTDTQYF
CDR3 DNA: TGTGCCAGCAGTTTCCCTGCGGGGGTCGGCACAGATACGCAGTATTTT

clone size: -
J gene: TRBJ2-2
D gene: -
V gene: TRBV7-2
CDR3 protein: CASSLRQPAARAGELFF
CDR3 DNA: TGTGCCAGCAGCTTAAGACAGCCTGCAGCCAGGGCCGGGGAGCTGTTTTTT

clone size: -
J gene: TRBJ2-7
D gene: -
V gene: TRBV19
CDR3 protein: CASSTGGGYEQYF
CDR3 DNA: TGTGCCAGTAGTACCGGTGGGGGGTACGAGCAGTACTTC

clone size: -
J gene: TRBJ1-2
D gene: TRBD1
V gene: TRBV19
CDR3 protein: CASKKGDRNYGYTF
CDR3 DNA: TGTGCCAGTAAGAAGGGGGACAGGAACTATGGCTACACCTTC

clone size: -
J gene: TRBJ2-5
D gene: -
V gene: TRBV29-1
CDR3 protein: CSVVAMPRGTQYF
CDR3 DNA: TGCAGCGTTGTGGCCATGCCTCGGGGGACCCAGTACTTC

clone size: -
J gene: TRBJ2-1
D gene: TRBD2
V gene: TRBV30
CDR3 protein: CAWISRAGVNEQFF
CDR3 DNA: TGTGCCTGGATTAGTAGAGCGGGAGTTAATGAGCAGTTCTTC

clone size: -
J gene: TRBJ1-2
D gene: -
V gene: TRBV6-5
CDR3 protein: CASKFTGTDGYTF
CDR3 DNA: TGTGCCAGCAAGTTCACCGGTACGGATGGCTACACCTTC

clone size: -
J gene: TRBJ2-1
D gene: TRBD2
V gene: TRBV6-5
CDR3 protein: CASSPRTSGYNEQFF
CDR3 DNA: TGTGCCAGCAGTCCTCGGACTAGCGGCTACAATGAGCAGTTCTTC

clone size: -
J gene: TRBJ1-1
D gene: -
V gene: TRBV14
CDR3 protein: CASSQMGALNTEAFF
CDR3 DNA: TGTGCCAGCAGCCAAATGGGGGCCTTGAACACTGAAGCTTTCTTT

clone size: few
J gene: TRBJ1-2
D gene: -
V gene: TRBV23-1
CDR3 protein: CASSQTSMNYGYTF
CDR3 DNA: TGCGCCAGCAGTCAGACATCTATGAACTATGGCTACACCTTC

clone size: -
J gene: TRBJ1-1
D gene: -
V gene: TRBV6-2/TRBV6-3
CDR3 protein: CASSPGFGTEAFF
CDR3 DNA: TGTGCCAGCAGTCCAGGGTTTGGGACTGAAGCTTTCTTT

clone size: -
J gene: TRBJ1-2
D gene: TRBD1
V gene: TRBV5-1
CDR3 protein: CASSLGDRVEGYTF
CDR3 DNA: TGCGCCAGCAGCTTGGGGGACAGGGTGGAAGGCTACACCTTC

clone size: -
J gene: TRBJ2-5
D gene: TRBD1
V gene: TRBV5-1
CDR3 protein: CASSLGQGAEETQYF
CDR3 DNA: TGCGCCAGCAGCTTGGGGCAGGGGGCCGAAGAGACCCAGTACTTC

clone size: -
J gene: TRBJ1-2
D gene: TRBD1
V gene: TRBV28
CDR3 protein: CASRIGTVYGYTF
CDR3 DNA: TGTGCCAGCAGAATAGGGACAGTCTATGGCTACACCTTC

clone size: -
J gene: TRBJ1-5
D gene: -
V gene: TRBV28
CDR3 protein: CASSPLSGDQPQHF
CDR3 DNA: TGTGCCAGCAGCCCATTGTCGGGGGATCAGCCCCAGCATTTT

clone size: -
J gene: TRBJ1-5
D gene: -
V gene: TRBV28
CDR3 protein: CASSLGPGMGQPQHF
CDR3 DNA: TGTGCCAGCAGTTTAGGACCAGGGATGGGTCAGCCCCAGCATTTT

clone size: -
J gene: TRBJ2-3
D gene: TRBD1
V gene: TRBV6-5
CDR3 protein: CASSDRDRGTDTQYF
CDR3 DNA: TGTGCCAGCAGCGACCGGGACAGAGGCACAGATACGCAGTATTTT

clone size: once
J gene: TRBJ2-7
D gene: TRBD2
V gene: TRBV9
CDR3 protein: CASSVSKESSGLYEQYF
CDR3 DNA: TGTGCCAGCAGCGTAAGTAAAGAGTCTAGCGGACTCTACGAGCAGTACTTC

clone size: -
J gene: TRBJ2-5
D gene: TRBD2
V gene: TRBV4-3
CDR3 protein: CASSQDLRLAKKETQYF
CDR3 DNA: TGCGCCAGCAGCCAAGATCTCCGACTAGCGAAGAAAGAGACCCAGTACTTC

clone size: -
J gene: TRBJ1-1
D gene: -
V gene: TRBV7-2
CDR3 protein: CASSPRGTVGTEAFF
CDR3 DNA: TGTGCCAGCAGCCCGAGAGGGACTGTAGGGACTGAAGCTTTCTTT

clone size: -
J gene: TRBJ2-1
D gene: -
V gene: TRBV6-2/TRBV6-3
CDR3 protein: CASSPWGRQGGDEQFF
CDR3 DNA: TGTGCCAGCAGCCCCTGGGGACGGCAGGGGGGCGATGAGCAGTTCTTC

clone size: -
J gene: TRBJ2-7
D gene: TRBD2
V gene: TRBV11-3
CDR3 protein: CASSPSGTSVSQYF
CDR3 DNA: TGTGCCAGCAGCCCCTCCGGGACTAGCGTAAGTCAGTACTTC

clone size: -
J gene: TRBJ2-7
D gene: TRBD2
V gene: TRBV19
CDR3 protein: CASSRRGESYYEQYF
CDR3 DNA: TGTGCCAGTAGCCGGCGGGGGGAAAGTTACTACGAGCAGTACTTC

clone size: -
J gene: TRBJ1-5
D gene: TRBD1
V gene: TRBV6-1
CDR3 protein: CASSGRQGAAGGQPQHF
CDR3 DNA: TGTGCCAGCAGTGGAAGACAGGGGGCCGCGGGAGGACAGCCCCAGCATTTT

clone size: -
J gene: TRBJ1-1
D gene: -
V gene: TRBV5-1
CDR3 protein: CASSRGNTEAFF
CDR3 DNA: TGCGCCAGCAGTCGGGGGAACACTGAAGCTTTCTTT

clone size: -
J gene: TRBJ1-5
D gene: -
V gene: TRBV5-5
CDR3 protein: CASSLDSYSNQPQHF
CDR3 DNA: TGTGCCAGCAGCTTGGATAGCTATAGCAATCAGCCCCAGCATTTT

clone size: few
J gene: TRBJ1-5
D gene: -
V gene: TRBV3-1/TRBV3-2
CDR3 protein: CASSHGTSNQPQHF
CDR3 DNA: TGTGCCAGCAGCCACGGGACATCCAATCAGCCCCAGCATTTT

clone size: -
J gene: TRBJ1-3
D gene: -
V gene: TRBV30
CDR3 protein: CAWSVIGGRGNTIYF
CDR3 DNA: TGTGCCTGGAGTGTTATTGGGGGCCGTGGAAACACCATATATTTT

clone size: -
J gene: TRBJ2-2
D gene: TRBD1
V gene: TRBV10-3
CDR3 protein: CAISRTGGAQGGELFF
CDR3 DNA: TGTGCCATCAGTAGGACAGGGGGCGCGCAGGGCGGGGAGCTGTTTTTT

clone size: -
J gene: TRBJ1-1
D gene: TRBD1
V gene: TRBV29-1
CDR3 protein: CSVQQGAFTEAFF
CDR3 DNA: TGCAGCGTGCAACAGGGGGCGTTTACTGAAGCTTTCTTT

clone size: -
J gene: TRBJ2-3
D gene: TRBD2
V gene: TRBV3-1/TRBV3-2
CDR3 protein: CASSQEVSSGSTDTQYF
CDR3 DNA: TGTGCCAGCAGCCAAGAGGTTTCTAGCGGGAGCACAGATACGCAGTATTTT

clone size: -
J gene: TRBJ2-1
D gene: -
V gene: TRBV30
CDR3 protein: CAWSPASYEQFF
CDR3 DNA: TGTGCCTGGAGCCCTGCGAGCTATGAGCAGTTCTTC

clone size: -
J gene: TRBJ2-3
D gene: TRBD2
V gene: TRBV24-1
CDR3 protein: CATSDPGTSRKPTDTQYF
CDR3 DNA: TGTGCCACCAGTGATCCAGGGACTAGCAGAAAACCCACAGATACGCAGTATTTT